The rows below give T cell receptor beta chains drawn from one sample of a study of T cell responses to AZD1222 COVID-19 vaccine. Method: immunoSEQ multiplex PCR; TCRdb's copy keeps in-frame clones and lacks some. The profile shows about 75,000 clones, roughly 91% of them singletons. The sample consisted of peripheral blood, taken 28 days after the second AZD1222 dose. These receptors all come from an adult who received the AZD1222 COVID-19 vaccine. Both conserved end residues are part of each CDR3. Fields, in order: V gene, J gene, clone size, D gene, CDR3 DNA, CDR3 protein. A D gene is named only where the DNA matches it firmly. Rows give clone size only sometimes, using once, few, many, or a class for an expanded clone.

>TRBV7-2|TRBJ2-5|.|.
TGTGCCAGCAGCTCGACTAGTTCAGGAGAGACCCAGTACTTC
CASSSTSSGETQYF
>TRBV7-6|TRBJ1-1|.|TRBD1
TGTGCCAGCAGCCCTAGGACAGGTGGGAACACTGAAGCTTTCTTT
CASSPRTGGNTEAFF
>TRBV10-3|TRBJ2-1|.|TRBD2
TGTGCCACCAGTCATACTAGCGGGGAGTTCTACAATGAGCAGTTCTTC
CATSHTSGEFYNEQFF
>TRBV18|TRBJ1-6|.|.
TGTGCCAGCTCATCAGAGGCGGGGGGTCAGCCACCCCTCCACTTT
CASSSEAGGQPPLHF
>TRBV30|TRBJ1-5|.|.
TGTGCCTGGAGTGTGACAGCTAATCAGCCCCAGCATTTT
CAWSVTANQPQHF
>TRBV6-5|TRBJ1-3|.|.
TGTGCCAGCAGTTTGTCTCAGGGAACCGGAAACACCATATATTTT
CASSLSQGTGNTIYF
>TRBV28|TRBJ2-1|.|TRBD2
TGTGCCAGCAGTACGGGACTAGCGGGGACCTACTCCTACAATGAGCAGTTCTTC
CASSTGLAGTYSYNEQFF
>TRBV7-8|TRBJ1-4|.|TRBD1
TGTGCCAGCAGCCTCCAGGGGGCGGGGGAAAAACTGTTTTTT
CASSLQGAGEKLFF
>TRBV6-5|TRBJ1-2|.|.
TGTGCCAGCAGGGAGAATGGGGTTGGCTACACCTTC
CASRENGVGYTF
>TRBV5-1|TRBJ2-3|.|.
TGCGCCAGCACCCTCTCCAAACCTAGCACAGATACGCAGTATTTT
CASTLSKPSTDTQYF
>TRBV29-1|TRBJ1-1|.|.
TGCAGCGTTGTGTCCCTGGGAACTGAAGCTTTCTTT
CSVVSLGTEAFF
>TRBV19|TRBJ2-2|.|.
TGTGCCAGTAGTATGGGGTCCGCCGGGGAGCTGTTTTTT
CASSMGSAGELFF
>TRBV30|TRBJ1-5|.|.
TGTGCCTGGGGGGCCCCAGGAGGGGGTCAGCCCCAGCATTTT
CAWGAPGGGQPQHF
>TRBV7-6|TRBJ1-4|.|TRBD1
TGTGCCAGCAGTTCCCTCGGGACAGATTATGAAAAACTGTTTTTT
CASSSLGTDYEKLFF
>TRBV30|TRBJ2-1|.|.
TGTGCCTGGAGTTATCCTCTAGCTCAGCGACGCTCCTACAATGAGCAGTTCTTC
CAWSYPLAQRRSYNEQFF
>TRBV28|TRBJ2-3|.|.
TGTGCCAGCAGCCCCGCAGACTTGACAGCAGATACGCAGTATTTT
CASSPADLTADTQYF
>TRBV3-1/TRBV3-2|TRBJ2-2|.|.
TGTGCCAGCTCGCTGGCACTCACCGGGGAGCTGTTTTTT
CASSLALTGELFF
>TRBV6-2/TRBV6-3|TRBJ2-2|.|TRBD2
TGTGCCAGCAGTTCGCTGAGACTAGCGGGGGGGACCGGGGAGCTGTTTTTT
CASSSLRLAGGTGELFF
>TRBV5-1|TRBJ1-1|.|TRBD1
TGCGCCAGCAGCTCCGGACAGGGAAGGGGTACTGAAGCTTTCTTT
CASSSGQGRGTEAFF
>TRBV11-2|TRBJ1-1|.|TRBD1
TGTGCCAGCAGCTTGGACAGCGGGACAGGGATCCCTGAAGCTTTCTTT
CASSLDSGTGIPEAFF
>TRBV15|TRBJ1-1|few|TRBD1
TGTGCCACCAGCAGACCACTAAATCGACAGGGAGGAGTTCGAACTGAAGCTTTCTTT
CATSRPLNRQGGVRTEAFF
>TRBV19|TRBJ2-3|.|TRBD2
TGTGCCAGTAGCGACCTCCGGGGGGAGAAACGAGATACGCAGTATTTT
CASSDLRGEKRDTQYF
>TRBV28|TRBJ2-4|.|.
TGTGCCAGCGGGCGCAGGCAAAACATTCAGTACTTC
CASGRRQNIQYF
>TRBV5-1|TRBJ1-5|.|.
TGCGCCAGCAGCTTGGGTTTCAATCAGCCCCAGCATTTT
CASSLGFNQPQHF
>TRBV5-1|TRBJ2-2|.|.
TGCGCCAGCAGCTTTGGACACGGACGGGAGGAGCTGTTTTTT
CASSFGHGREELFF
>TRBV6-2/TRBV6-3|TRBJ1-3|few|.
TGTGCCAGCAGTCCGAACCTTCTAACTGGAAACACCATATATTTT
CASSPNLLTGNTIYF
>TRBV19|TRBJ1-5|.|.
TGTGCCAGTAGTGCCCTAGAGAGGGGGGGTGGACAGCCCCAGCATTTT
CASSALERGGGQPQHF
>TRBV11-2|TRBJ2-7|.|.
TGTGCCAGCAGCCCGGGACTCATCTACGAGCAGTACTTC
CASSPGLIYEQYF
>TRBV28|TRBJ2-7|.|TRBD1
TGTGCCAGCAGTCTAGCCGGGACAGGATCCGAGCAGTACTTC
CASSLAGTGSEQYF
>TRBV6-6|TRBJ2-3|.|.
TGTGCCAGCACGCTAGCTATGGGTACGCAGTATTTT
CASTLAMGTQYF
>TRBV3-1/TRBV3-2|TRBJ2-3|.|.
TGTGCCAGCAGCCGACCCCGGACAGATACGCAGTATTTT
CASSRPRTDTQYF
>TRBV29-1|TRBJ1-2|.|.
TGCAGCGTTTATGAGACAGGTCCAATTTTCTATGGCTACACCTTC
CSVYETGPIFYGYTF